The rows below give T cell receptor beta chains drawn from one sample of a study of chemoradiotherapy in HPV16-positive cancers. Clones were sequenced by immunoSEQ multiplex PCR, and TCRdb holds only the in-frame ones, with some missing. The data contain about 68,000 clones, roughly 90% of them singletons. The sample here was blood, taken from a patient who underwent chemoradiotherapy. These receptors came from a human donor with HPV-associated anogenital cancer. Both conserved end residues are part of each CDR3. Each record gives: clone size, J gene, V gene, D gene, CDR3 protein, CDR3 DNA. D genes are given only for firm matches. Where a row states a size, it is once, few, many or the class of an expanded clone; other rows omit it.

NA	TRBJ2-5	TRBV6-6	NA	CASSYSLPIGETQYF	TGTGCCAGCAGTTACTCGCTCCCTATTGGGGAGACCCAGTACTTC
NA	TRBJ1-2	TRBV7-3	NA	CASSPQPNYGYTF	TGTGCCAGCAGCCCCCAGCCTAACTATGGCTACACCTTC
NA	TRBJ1-6	TRBV6-6	NA	CASSDPGNSPLHF	TGTGCCAGCAGTGACCCAGGGAACTCACCCCTCCACTTT
NA	TRBJ2-7	TRBV28	NA	CASSLRAVSYEQYF	TGTGCCAGCAGTTTAAGAGCAGTCTCCTACGAGCAGTACTTC
NA	TRBJ1-1	TRBV5-6	NA	CASRPSGYTEAFF	TGTGCCAGCAGACCATCCGGCTACACTGAAGCTTTCTTT
NA	TRBJ2-7	TRBV25-1	NA	CASSPGTSNYEQYF	TGTGCCAGCAGCCCCGGGACATCAAACTACGAGCAGTACTTC
NA	TRBJ1-1	TRBV7-3	NA	CASSQNRNTEAFF	TGTGCCAGCAGCCAAAACAGGAACACTGAAGCTTTCTTT
NA	TRBJ2-1	TRBV15	NA	CATSRAAGPYNEQFF	TGTGCCACCAGCAGAGCGGCAGGACCTTACAATGAGCAGTTCTTC
NA	TRBJ1-1	TRBV28	NA	CASSETHPLNTEAFF	TGTGCCAGCAGCGAAACTCACCCTTTGAACACTGAAGCTTTCTTT
NA	TRBJ1-1	TRBV6-6	TRBD1	CASSYGRTGGTEAFF	TGTGCCAGCAGTTACGGTAGGACAGGGGGCACTGAAGCTTTCTTT
NA	TRBJ2-2	TRBV9	TRBD2	CASSVGPSGITGELFF	TGTGCCAGCAGCGTAGGGCCTAGCGGGATCACCGGGGAGCTGTTTTTT
NA	TRBJ2-7	TRBV29-1	TRBD1	CSVAHSGTGDRQYF	TGCAGCGTTGCCCATTCCGGGACAGGGGATCGACAGTACTTC
NA	TRBJ1-2	TRBV5-1	TRBD1	CASSLGQGDGYTF	TGCGCCAGCAGCTTGGGACAGGGGGACGGCTACACCTTC
once	TRBJ1-2	TRBV29-1	NA	CSVEGLNWAGADYGYTF	TGCAGCGTTGAAGGTCTTAATTGGGCAGGGGCCGACTATGGCTACACCTTC
NA	TRBJ2-2	TRBV6-5	NA	CASSYSRAGELFF	TGTGCCAGCAGTTACTCGAGGGCCGGGGAGCTGTTTTTT
NA	TRBJ1-4	TRBV9	NA	CASSVGGREAEKLFF	TGTGCCAGCAGCGTAGGCGGCAGGGAAGCTGAAAAACTGTTTTTT
NA	TRBJ1-1	TRBV29-1	TRBD1	CSVEGTGGWGTEAFF	TGCAGCGTTGAGGGGACAGGGGGCTGGGGCACTGAAGCTTTCTTT
NA	TRBJ2-7	TRBV6-6	TRBD2	CASSYSLAGPREQYF	TGTGCCAGCAGTTACTCTCTAGCGGGTCCTCGCGAGCAGTACTTC
NA	TRBJ2-7	TRBV15	NA	CATSRDERAGEQYF	TGTGCCACCAGCAGAGATGAGCGTGCCGGCGAGCAGTACTTC
NA	TRBJ1-6	TRBV7-6	NA	CASSLAGEGPLHF	TGTGCCAGCAGCTTGGCAGGGGAGGGACCCCTCCACTTT
NA	TRBJ1-1	TRBV10-2	TRBD1	CASNFGQGTEAFF	TGCGCCAGCAACTTCGGACAGGGCACTGAAGCTTTCTTT
NA	TRBJ2-4	TRBV27	NA	CASSFGGDENIQYF	TGTGCCAGCAGTTTCGGGGGCGATGAAAACATTCAGTACTTC
NA	TRBJ1-1	TRBV10-1	NA	CASSPEPRTEAFF	TGCGCCAGCAGTCCAGAACCCAGGACTGAAGCTTTCTTT
NA	TRBJ2-7	TRBV28	TRBD2	CASSRVSVAGSTYEQYF	TGTGCCAGCAGCCGGGTCTCGGTAGCGGGATCCACCTACGAGCAGTACTTC
NA	TRBJ2-1	TRBV7-9	NA	CASSPPVGGNEQFF	TGTGCCAGCAGCCCTCCTGTGGGTGGGAATGAGCAGTTCTTC
NA	TRBJ2-7	TRBV21-1	NA	CASRTYEQYF	TGTGCCAGCAGGACCTACGAGCAGTACTTC
NA	TRBJ2-4	TRBV28	TRBD1	CASSPLTQGVNIQYF	TGTGCCAGCAGCCCCTTAACACAGGGGGTGAACATTCAGTACTTC
NA	TRBJ1-4	TRBV4-1	TRBD1	CASSRNQGASNEKLFF	TGCGCCAGCAGCCGTAACCAGGGGGCGTCTAATGAAAAACTGTTTTTT
NA	TRBJ1-1	TRBV7-2	NA	CASGLFISLNTEAFF	TGTGCCAGCGGCTTATTTATCTCTCTGAACACTGAAGCTTTCTTT
NA	TRBJ2-7	TRBV14	NA	CASSPQGGPYEQYF	TGTGCCAGCAGCCCCCAGGGGGGTCCCTACGAGCAGTACTTC
NA	TRBJ1-1	TRBV7-9	NA	CASSLKGGNTEAFF	TGTGCCAGCAGCTTAAAAGGAGGAAACACTGAAGCTTTCTTT
NA	TRBJ1-5	TRBV7-6	NA	CASSLGPNQPQHF	TGTGCCAGCAGCTTAGGCCCCAATCAGCCCCAGCATTTT
NA	TRBJ1-6	TRBV10-3	TRBD1	CAIRHDRGRSSYNSPLHF	TGTGCCATCAGACACGACAGGGGACGAAGTTCCTATAATTCACCCCTCCACTTT
NA	TRBJ2-2	TRBV19	TRBD2	CASRITSGGFGELFF	TGTGCCAGTAGGATAACTAGCGGGGGGTTCGGGGAGCTGTTTTTT
NA	TRBJ2-5	TRBV9	TRBD2	CASSVTSGGPFEQYF	TGTGCCAGCAGCGTAACTAGCGGGGGTCCCTTTGAGCAGTACTTC
NA	TRBJ1-6	TRBV10-3	NA	CAVQGQASPLHF	TGTGCCGTGCAGGGTCAGGCCTCACCCCTCCACTTT
NA	TRBJ2-2	TRBV7-9	NA	CASSSPTGELFF	TGTGCCAGCAGTTCTCCCACCGGGGAGCTGTTTTTT
NA	TRBJ2-3	TRBV29-1	TRBD1	CSEGQVGGGTQYF	TGCAGCGAGGGACAGGTTGGGGGAGGTACGCAGTATTTT
NA	TRBJ1-4	TRBV19	TRBD1	CASSIPDRGNGFSEKLFF	TGTGCCAGTAGTATCCCCGACAGGGGGAACGGTTTCAGTGAAAAACTGTTTTTT
NA	TRBJ2-2	TRBV7-3	NA	CASSDNTGELFF	TGTGCCAGCAGCGATAACACCGGGGAGCTGTTTTTT
NA	TRBJ2-5	TRBV9	TRBD1	CASSVGGTDRGETQYF	TGTGCCAGCAGCGTAGGGGGGACGGACAGGGGAGAGACCCAGTACTTC
NA	TRBJ1-1	TRBV6-5	NA	CASSQGGGRTEAFF	TGTGCCAGCAGCCAGGGTGGGGGCCGCACTGAAGCTTTCTTT
NA	TRBJ2-1	TRBV5-1	NA	CASSPDPGLEQFF	TGCGCCAGCAGCCCGGACCCCGGATTAGAGCAGTTCTTC
few	TRBJ1-5	TRBV19	NA	CASRDLVGNQPQHF	TGTGCCAGTAGAGACTTGGTGGGCAATCAGCCCCAGCATTTT
NA	TRBJ1-1	TRBV6-5	NA	CASGKYSGNTEAFF	TGTGCCAGCGGAAAATACAGCGGGAACACTGAAGCTTTCTTT